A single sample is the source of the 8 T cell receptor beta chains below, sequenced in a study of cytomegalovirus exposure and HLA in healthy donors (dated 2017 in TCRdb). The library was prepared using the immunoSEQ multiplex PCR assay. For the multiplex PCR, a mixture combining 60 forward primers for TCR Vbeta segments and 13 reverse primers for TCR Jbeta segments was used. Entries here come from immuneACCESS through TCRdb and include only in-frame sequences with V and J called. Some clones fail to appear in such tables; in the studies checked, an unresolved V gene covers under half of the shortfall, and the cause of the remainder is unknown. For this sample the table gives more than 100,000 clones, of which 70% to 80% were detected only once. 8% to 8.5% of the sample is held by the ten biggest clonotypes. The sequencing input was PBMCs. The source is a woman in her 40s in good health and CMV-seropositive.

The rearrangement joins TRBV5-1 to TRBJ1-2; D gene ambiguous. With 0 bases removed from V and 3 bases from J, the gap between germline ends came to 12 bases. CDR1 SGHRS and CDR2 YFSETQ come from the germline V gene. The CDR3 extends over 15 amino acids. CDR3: CASSLVGYGDYGYTF. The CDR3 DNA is TGCGCCAGCAGCTTGGTAGGGTACGGGGACTATGGCTACACCTTC.

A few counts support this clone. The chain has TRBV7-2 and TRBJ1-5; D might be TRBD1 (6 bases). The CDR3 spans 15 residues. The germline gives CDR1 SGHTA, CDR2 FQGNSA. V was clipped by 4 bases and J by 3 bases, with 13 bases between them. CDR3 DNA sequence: TGTGCCAGCAGCTCCAGGACAGCCTTCAATCAGCCCCAGCATTTT. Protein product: CASSSRTAFNQPQHF.

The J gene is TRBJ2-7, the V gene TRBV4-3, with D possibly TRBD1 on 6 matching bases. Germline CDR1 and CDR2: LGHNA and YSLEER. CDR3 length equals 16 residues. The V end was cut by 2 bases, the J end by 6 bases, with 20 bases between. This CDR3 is CASSQTGTRAALEQYF. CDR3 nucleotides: TGCGCCAGCAGCCAAACCGGGACAAGGGCCGCCCTCGAGCAGTACTTC.

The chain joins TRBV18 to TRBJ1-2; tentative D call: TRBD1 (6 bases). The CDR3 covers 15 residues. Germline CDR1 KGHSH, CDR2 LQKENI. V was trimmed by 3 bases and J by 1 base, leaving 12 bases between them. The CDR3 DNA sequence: TGTGCCAGCTCACCGGGGGCGGACCTTAACTATGGCTACACCTTC. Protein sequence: CASSPGADLNYGYTF.

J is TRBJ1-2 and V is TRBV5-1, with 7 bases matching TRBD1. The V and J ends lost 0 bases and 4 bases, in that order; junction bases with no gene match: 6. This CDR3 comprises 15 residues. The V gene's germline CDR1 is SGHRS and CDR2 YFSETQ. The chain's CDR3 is CASSLGWDSSYGYTF. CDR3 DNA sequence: TGCGCCAGCAGCTTGGGATGGGACAGTTCCTATGGCTACACCTTC. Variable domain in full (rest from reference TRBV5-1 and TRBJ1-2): KAGVTQTPRYLIKTRGQQVTLSCSPISGHRSVSWYQQTPGQGLQFLFEYFSETQRNKGNFPGRFSGRQFSNSRSEMNVSTLELGDSALYLCASSLGWDSSYGYTFGSGTRLTVV.

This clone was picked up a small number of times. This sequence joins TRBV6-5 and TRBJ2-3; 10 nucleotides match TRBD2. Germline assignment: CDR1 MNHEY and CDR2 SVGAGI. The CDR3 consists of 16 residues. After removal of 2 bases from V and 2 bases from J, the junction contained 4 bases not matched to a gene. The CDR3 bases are TGTGCCAGCAGTTACGCGAGCGGGGGGGTCACAGATACGCAGTATTTT. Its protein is CASSYASGGVTDTQYF.

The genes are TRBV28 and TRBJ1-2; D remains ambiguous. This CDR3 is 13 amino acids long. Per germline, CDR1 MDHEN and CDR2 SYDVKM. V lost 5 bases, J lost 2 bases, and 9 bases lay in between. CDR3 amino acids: CASSMPHNYGYTF. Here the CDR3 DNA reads TGTGCCAGCAGTATGCCACACAACTATGGCTACACCTTC.

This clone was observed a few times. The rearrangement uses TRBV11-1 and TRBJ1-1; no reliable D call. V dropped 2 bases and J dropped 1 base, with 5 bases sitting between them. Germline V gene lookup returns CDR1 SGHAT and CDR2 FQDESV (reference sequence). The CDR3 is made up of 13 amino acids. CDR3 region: CASSLWANTEAFF. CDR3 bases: TGTGCCAGCAGCTTATGGGCGAACACTGAAGCTTTCTTT.